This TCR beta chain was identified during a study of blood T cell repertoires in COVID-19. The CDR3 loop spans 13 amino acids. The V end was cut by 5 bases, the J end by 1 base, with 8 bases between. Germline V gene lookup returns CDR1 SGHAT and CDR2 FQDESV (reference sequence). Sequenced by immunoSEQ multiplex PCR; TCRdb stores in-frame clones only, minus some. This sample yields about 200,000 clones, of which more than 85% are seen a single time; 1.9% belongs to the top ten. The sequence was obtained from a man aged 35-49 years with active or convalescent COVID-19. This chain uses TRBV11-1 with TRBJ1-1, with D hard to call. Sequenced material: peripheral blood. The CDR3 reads CASSQIANTEAFF. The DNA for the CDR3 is TGTGCCAGCAGCCAGATTGCGAACACTGAAGCTTTCTTT.